Listed here are 13 T cell receptor beta chains from one sample, sequenced in a study of CD8 T cells in Susac syndrome. It was with random hexamers that about 0.45 to 1 ug RNA was reverse transcribed. TCRdb used MiXCR to reprocess the immunoSEQ multiplex PCR reads, holding one entry per CDR3 protein. Of 90,000 or so distinct CDR3 sequences in the sample, 80% to 95% were seen once. Specimen: CD8+ T cells from PBMCs. Receptor source: a human donor in good health.

V is TRBV6-2 or TRBV6-3 and J is TRBJ2-3; 7 bases are a match to TRBD2. After removal of 2 bases from V and 2 bases from J, the junction contained 13 bases not matched to a gene. Germline V gives CDR1 MNHEY, CDR2 SVGEGT. This CDR3 region has 18 residues. CDR3 DNA sequence: TGTGCCAGCAGTTACGCTCCCGCGGGGGAGGGGCCCACAGATACGCAGTATTTT. Amino acid sequence: CASSYAPAGEGPTDTQYF.

V and J are TRBV5-6 and TRBJ2-1; D uncertain. The CDR3 consists of 12 residues. The V end was cut by 4 bases, the J end by 9 bases, with 11 bases between. CDR1 is SGHDT, CDR2 YYEEEE, per germline. The CDR3 region has the DNA TGTGCCAGCAGCCTGGGTAGCTTTGAGCAGTTCTTC. The encoded protein is CASSLGSFEQFF.

The genes are TRBV6-5 and TRBJ1-6; 8 nucleotides line up with TRBD1. Germline assignment: CDR1 MNHEY and CDR2 SVGAGI. CDR3 length: 15 residues. The junction had 11 bases not matched to a gene; V was cut back by 6 bases and J by 10 bases. The CDR3 DNA follows: TGTGCCAGCAGCCTCGGGACAGGCCGCCTATCACCCCTCCACTTT. Its protein is CASSLGTGRLSPLHF.

The chain employs TRBV11-2 and TRBJ2-4, with 12 bases aligning to TRBD2. With V trimmed by 5 bases and J by 5 bases, 7 bases remained unmatched. Germline V gives CDR1 SGHAT, CDR2 FQNNGV. The CDR3 extends over 16 amino acids. The CDR3 coding sequence is TGTGCCAGCAGCCCCTGGACTAGCGGGGAGGAAAACATTCAGTACTTC. Its translation: CASSPWTSGEENIQYF.

This clonotype was recorded only once. The rearrangement uses TRBV9 and TRBJ2-1, with D hard to call. Germline assignment: CDR1 SGDLS and CDR2 YYNGEE. The CDR3 extends over 13 amino acids. V was cut by 0 bases and J by 3 bases, with 4 bases left in between. CDR3: CASSVGNYNEQFF. In DNA, the CDR3 is TGTGCCAGCAGCGTAGGAAACTACAATGAGCAGTTCTTC.

The V gene is TRBV9, the J gene TRBJ1-5; 10 bases are shared with TRBD1. The CDR3 spans 17 residues. Trimming at V came to 3 bases and at J to 4 bases, leaving 10 bases not matched to a gene. Germline V gene sequence: CDR1 SGDLS, CDR2 YYNGEE. The CDR3 DNA reads as TGTGCCAGCAGCGAAGGAAAGGGACAGGGGATTAATCAGCCCCAGCATTTT. As protein: CASSEGKGQGINQPQHF. The complete variable domain, with remaining parts taken from reference TRBV9 and TRBJ1-5, reads DSGVTQTPKHLITATGQRVTLRCSPRSGDLSVYWYQQSLDQGLQFLIQYYNGEERAKGNILERFSAQQFPDLHSELNLSSLELGDSALYFCASSEGKGQGINQPQHFGDGTRLSIL.

The chain joins TRBV11-2 to TRBJ2-7; weak D call: TRBD2 (6 bases). The CDR3 consists of 15 residues. CDR1 is SGHAT and CDR2 is FQNNGV in the germline V gene. Trimming took 1 base from V and 2 from J, leaving 12 bases between them. In DNA, the CDR3 is TGTGCCAGCAGCTTAGGAGCCGCGGGGACCTACGAGCAGTACTTC. It codes for CASSLGAAGTYEQYF.

This clonotype has a single count. This rearrangement joins TRBV30 to TRBJ1-1; the D is unclear. V lost 2 bases to trimming and J lost 0 bases, with 7 bases between them. This CDR3 spans 13 amino acids. Germline loops: CDR1 GTSNPN, CDR2 SVGIG (reference sequence). The CDR3 nucleotides read TGTGCCTGGAGTCACCAAATGAACACTGAAGCTTTCTTT. Amino acids: CAWSHQMNTEAFF.

V is TRBV29-1 and J is TRBJ2-3; a possible D gene is TRBD2 (5 bases). The CDR3 spans 15 residues. Between the trimmed V and J ends, which lost 0 bases and 2 bases, there was a span of 12 bases. CDR1 and CDR2 from the germline V gene are SQVTM and ANQGSEA. The CDR3 here is CSVEEALDSTDTQYF. The CDR3 coding sequence is TGCAGCGTTGAAGAAGCTCTGGACTCCACAGATACGCAGTATTTT.

The CDR3 loop reads CASSIRLGGMNTEAFF. The DNA of the CDR3 is TGTGCCAGTAGTATAAGGCTTGGCGGAATGAACACTGAAGCTTTCTTT. The chain couples TRBV19 to TRBJ1-1; D ambiguous. Between the trimmed V and J ends, which lost 2 bases and 0 bases, there was a span of 13 bases. This CDR3 contains 16 residues. CDR1 is LNHDA and CDR2 is SQIVND in the germline V gene (reference sequence).

CDR3 region: CASSIGPDEQYF. As DNA, the CDR3 is TGTGCCAGCAGTATCGGACCGGACGAGCAGTACTTC. The V gene is TRBV27, the J gene TRBJ2-7; D gene ambiguous. Germline V lookup: CDR1 MNHEY, CDR2 SMNVEV (reference sequence). V was cut by 5 bases and J by 5 bases, with 10 bases left in between. The CDR3 has 12 amino acids.

This sequence joins TRBV6-5 and TRBJ1-6; the D is unclear. Germline V gene lookup returns CDR1 MNHEY and CDR2 SVGAGI. V lost 5 bases and J lost 8, with 22 bases in between. The CDR3 extends over 17 amino acids. The CDR3 nucleotides are TGTGCCAGCAGTCACAACGGACCGACTCAGCGGGATTCACCCCTCCACTTT. It encodes CASSHNGPTQRDSPLHF.

The genes are TRBV6-4 and TRBJ2-2; D gene uncertain. V was clipped by 6 bases and J by 0 bases, with 8 bases between them. The CDR3 has 14 residues. The V gene's germline CDR1 is MRHNA and CDR2 SNTAGT. CDR3 sequence (DNA): TGTGCCAGCAGCGGGCGATCGAACACCGGGGAGCTGTTTTTT. It yields the protein CASSGRSNTGELFF.